These 23 T cell receptor beta chains came from one sample sequenced in a study of OX40 agonist ivuxolimab in advanced cancers. Repertoires were generated with immunoSEQ multiplex PCR, while TCRdb's copy carries only in-frame clones and drops some. The table includes about 86,000 clones, 92% detected once. Sequencing was performed on CD4+ or CD8+ T cells sorted from blood, taken in a trial of the OX40 agonist ivuxolimab. The receptors come from an adult with an advanced solid tumor such as melanoma, head and neck, liver or kidney cancer.

V is TRBV25-1 and J is TRBJ2-5; TRBD2 is a possible D gene (6 bases). Germline CDR1 and CDR2: MGHDK and SYGVNS. The V and J ends lost 2 bases and 6 bases respectively, with 13 bases between them. The CDR3 is 14 residues long. The CDR3 sequence: CASSELREKKTQYF. The CDR3 DNA sequence: TGTGCCAGCAGTGAACTCCGGGAGAAAAAGACCCAGTACTTC.

This clone was seen only once. The J gene is TRBJ1-1, the V gene TRBV5-8; maybe TRBD1 (6 bases). V shed 4 bases and J shed 5 bases, with 9 bases lying between them. This CDR3 has 12 residues. The germline gives CDR1 SGHTS, CDR2 YDEGEE. In DNA, the CDR3 is TGTGCCAGCAGCCCAACAGGGACTGAAGCTTTCTTT. Its protein is CASSPTGTEAFF.

The chain carries TRBV18 and TRBJ2-5; 9 bases are a match to TRBD2. This CDR3 has 14 amino acids. After removal of 2 bases from V and 5 bases from J, the junction contained 3 bases not matched to a gene. The germline V gene has CDR1 KGHSH and CDR2 LQKENI. CDR3 sequence: CASSPAGGPETQYF. Here the CDR3 DNA reads TGTGCCAGCTCACCAGCGGGAGGGCCCGAGACCCAGTACTTC.

This rearrangement joins TRBV7-8 to TRBJ2-5; 8 bases are shared with TRBD1. With V trimmed by 5 bases and J by 5 bases, 10 bases remained unmatched. This CDR3 has 15 residues. Germline CDR1 SGHVS, CDR2 FQNEAQ. The CDR3 DNA sequence: TGTGCCAGCAGCCCTCAGGGGGCGGGTACGGAGACCCAGTACTTC. This encodes CASSPQGAGTETQYF. The whole variable domain, remainder taken from reference TRBV7-8 and TRBJ2-5, is GAGVSQSPRYKVAKRGQDVALRCDPISGHVSLFWYQQALGQGPEFLTYFQNEAQLDKSGLPSDRFFAERPEGSVSTLKIQRTQQEDSAVYLCASSPQGAGTETQYFGPGTRLLVL.

This chain joins TRBV18 and TRBJ2-2, with 8 bases identical to TRBD1. The germline V gene encodes CDR1 KGHSH and CDR2 LQKENI. CDR3 length equals 15 residues. V trimming: 2 bases; J trimming: 4 bases; junction bases outside the gene matches: 3. CDR3 in amino acids: CASSPGTGGTGELFF. CDR3 nucleotide sequence: TGTGCCAGCTCACCAGGGACAGGTGGCACCGGGGAGCTGTTTTTT.

The J gene is TRBJ1-6, the V gene TRBV27, with TRBD1 as a possible D gene (6 bases). The CDR3 covers 10 residues. The germline V gene encodes CDR1 MNHEY and CDR2 SMNVEV (reference sequence). V lost 9 bases to trimming and J lost 14 bases, with 11 bases between them. CDR3: CARARGALHF. The DNA for the CDR3 is TGTGCCAGGGCTAGGGGGGCCCTCCACTTT.

This clone appeared a single time. V and J are TRBV7-2 and TRBJ1-1; 9 bases line up with TRBD1. The CDR3 consists of 14 residues. The J segment lost 5 bases and the V segment lost 3 bases, leaving 4 bases of the junction unmatched. Per germline, CDR1 SGHTA and CDR2 FQGNSA. CDR3 in amino acids: CASSFADRGTEAFF. The CDR3 DNA sequence: TGTGCCAGCAGCTTTGCGGACAGGGGAACTGAAGCTTTCTTT.

CDR3 DNA: TGTGCCTGGAGAACCACCGATTCACCCCTCCACTTT. This codes for CAWRTTDSPLHF. J is TRBJ1-6 and V is TRBV30; D is unresolved. Germline lookup yields CDR1 GTSNPN and CDR2 SVGIG (reference sequence). This CDR3 spans 12 amino acids. Trimming removed 3 bases at V and 8 bases at J, with 8 bases between.

The chain is built from TRBV18 and TRBJ1-1; D perhaps matches TRBD1 (6 bases). The CDR3 runs to 16 residues. The germline V and J ends were trimmed by 0 bases and 4 bases, with 15 bases remaining between them. Germline V CDR1 and CDR2: KGHSH, LQKENI. The CDR3 sequence is CASSPPGSGALTEAFF. In DNA form, the CDR3 reads TGTGCCAGCTCACCACCAGGGTCAGGGGCTCTCACTGAAGCTTTCTTT.

V usage is TRBV5-1 and J usage is TRBJ1-1, with TRBD1 identical over 7 bases. V dropped 1 base and J dropped 1; count of bases not matched to a gene: 4. The CDR3 length is 15 residues. Germline values: CDR1 SGHRS, CDR2 YFSETQ. The CDR3 is CASSLSTGKNTEAFF. In nucleotides, the CDR3 is TGCGCCAGCAGCTTGTCGACAGGGAAGAACACTGAAGCTTTCTTT.

J is TRBJ1-5 and V is TRBV19, with 8 positions matching TRBD1. V lost 6 bases and J lost 4; bases outside the gene matches: 5. The CDR3 is made up of 14 amino acids. The V gene's germline CDR1 is LNHDA and CDR2 SQIVND (reference sequence). CDR3 in amino acids: CASSSNRGNQPQHF. For the CDR3, the DNA is TGTGCCAGTAGCAGTAACAGGGGGAATCAGCCCCAGCATTTT. The variable domain in full, with the rest retrieved from reference TRBV19 and TRBJ1-5, is DGGITQSPKYLFRKEGQNVTLSCEQNLNHDAMYWYRQDPGQGLRLIYYSQIVNDFQKGDIAEGYSVSREKKESFPLTVTSAQKNPTAFYLCASSSNRGNQPQHFGDGTRLSIL.

The chain is built from TRBV7-2 and TRBJ1-3; D call uncertain. Trimming stripped 5 bases from V and 0 bases from J, with 14 bases between. The CDR3 extends over 16 amino acids. CDR1 and CDR2 from the germline V gene are SGHTA and FQGNSA. The CDR3 here is CASSNFGYTSGNTIYF. Here the CDR3 DNA reads TGTGCCAGCAGCAACTTTGGGTATACCTCTGGAAACACCATATATTTT.

The sample holds one count of this clone. V is TRBV28 and J is TRBJ2-2; 7 bases match TRBD1. CDR1 and CDR2 (germline): MDHEN, SYDVKM. Germline trimming cut 6 bases from V and 4 bases from J; bases unmatched to any gene: 5. The CDR3 covers 14 residues. CDR3 sequence (DNA): TGTGCCAGCAGCCCTGGGACAGTCACCGGGGAGCTGTTTTTT. Translating it yields CASSPGTVTGELFF.

The chain combines TRBV5-1 with TRBJ2-3; TRBD2 agrees at 8 bases. CDR1 SGHRS and CDR2 YFSETQ come from the germline V gene. The CDR3 has 15 residues. After removal of 2 bases from V and 4 bases from J, the junction contained 6 bases not matched to a gene. As DNA, the CDR3 is TGCGCCAGCAGCTTACTTAGCGGGACCGCAGATACGCAGTATTTT. As protein: CASSLLSGTADTQYF.

CDR3 DNA sequence: TGTGCCAGCAGCCTACAGAATTCACCCCTCCACTTT. Translating it yields CASSLQNSPLHF. The chain links TRBV7-9 to TRBJ1-6; D uncertain. CDR1 and CDR2 from the germline V gene are SEHNR and FQNEAQ (reference sequence). The CDR3 sequence is 12 residues long. The V and J ends lost 5 bases and 7 bases respectively, with 6 bases between them.

The chain joins TRBV21-1 to TRBJ2-2; the listed D gene, TRBD1, was not tested against the DNA. TRBV21-1 is a pseudogene locus. The CDR3 has 13 residues. Here the CDR3 reads CASSPPITGELFF. DNA of the CDR3: TGTGCCAGCAGCCCCCCCATCACCGGGGAGCTGTTTTTT.

The chain employs TRBV2 and TRBJ1-2; no firm D call. The length of the CDR3 is 16 residues. V was shortened by 0 bases and J by 4 bases, with 15 bases between the two germline ends. Germline assignment: CDR1 SNHLY and CDR2 FYNNEI. CDR3 region: CASSEAGATSVYGYTF. CDR3 DNA sequence: TGTGCCAGCAGTGAAGCCGGAGCCACCTCTGTCTATGGCTACACCTTC.

J is TRBJ1-1 and V is TRBV7-2; unclear D gene. The CDR3 totals 17 residues. The ends were cut back, 3 bases at V and 0 bases at J, with 17 bases in the middle. The germline gives CDR1 SGHTA, CDR2 FQGNSA. CDR3 bases: TGTGCCAGCAGCTTGGCCCCTCCGGGCAGATTGAACACTGAAGCTTTCTTT. This codes for CASSLAPPGRLNTEAFF. The variable domain in full, with the rest retrieved from reference TRBV7-2 and TRBJ1-1, is GAGVSQSPSNKVTEKGKDVELRCDPISGHTALYWYRQSLGQGLEFLIYFQGNSAPDKSGLPSDRFSAERTGGSVSTLTIQRTQQEDSAVYLCASSLAPPGRLNTEAFFGQGTRLTVV.

The V and J genes are TRBV2 and TRBJ1-4, with 10 positions matching TRBD1. There are 14 residues in the CDR3. J lost 7 bases, V lost 5 bases, and 4 bases had no gene match. Germline CDR1 is SNHLY and CDR2 is FYNNEI. CDR3 nucleotide sequence: TGTGCCAGCAGTACAGACAGGGGGCGTGAAAAACTGTTTTTT. Protein: CASSTDRGREKLFF.

In this sample, this clone turned up once. This sequence joins TRBV5-1 and TRBJ2-3; tentative D call: TRBD2 (7 bases). The ends were cut back, 6 bases at V and 4 bases at J, with 15 bases in the middle. CDR3 size: 14 residues. Looked up from germline, CDR1 is SGHRS and CDR2 is YFSETQ. CDR3 DNA sequence: TGCGCCAGCAAAGGGGGGGCAGTGGCAGATACGCAGTATTTT. Its translation is CASKGGAVADTQYF.

The chain recombines TRBV6-1 with TRBJ2-1, with D possibly being TRBD2 (5 bases). CDR1 MNHNS and CDR2 SASEGT come from the germline V gene. Trimming took 5 bases from V and 9 from J, leaving 17 bases between them. The CDR3 loop spans 14 amino acids. The DNA for the CDR3 is TGTGCCAGCAGTACTAGTTTCGTCTCGGGTGAGCAGTTCTTC. It is translated as CASSTSFVSGEQFF.

The J gene is TRBJ1-1, the V gene TRBV6-6, with no clear D. The ends were cut back, 2 bases at V and 10 bases at J, with 8 bases in the middle. Germline lookup yields CDR1 MNHNY and CDR2 SVGAGI (reference sequence). The CDR3 runs to 11 residues. The CDR3 DNA reads as TGTGCCAGCAGTTACCAGGCTGGAGCTTTCTTT. This sequence encodes CASSYQAGAFF.

This rearrangement joins TRBV27 to TRBJ2-5, with 9 bases identical to TRBD1. This CDR3 region has 16 residues. V dropped 4 bases and J dropped 0; count of bases not matched to a gene: 6. Per the germline V gene, CDR1 is MNHEY and CDR2 is SMNVEV (reference sequence). CDR3 DNA: TGTGCCAGCAGTTCGTACAGGGGGCGAAACCAAGAGACCCAGTACTTC. Translation: CASSSYRGRNQETQYF.